A single sample is the source of the 6 T cell receptor beta chains below, sequenced in a study of blood T cells in healthy people across ages. A sample-barcoded 5' primer and a J-beta primer mix were used in a second PCR of about 6 to 12 cycles. TCRdb analysed the 5' RACE reads with MiXCR anew, one entry per CDR3 protein. The sample has 650,000 to 700,000 distinct CDR3 sequences, around 32% seen once. Sequencing input: blood. The receptors originated from a woman older than 75 in good health.

This clonotype was seen repeatedly, ten times or more. This chain connects TRBV4-2 to TRBJ2-5, with 8 bases matching TRBD2. Per germline, CDR1 LGHNA and CDR2 YNFKEQ. This CDR3 has 17 amino acids. V dropped 0 bases and J dropped 1; count of bases not matched to a gene: 7. The CDR3 region is CASSQDHGGGTQETQYF. The DNA for the CDR3 is TGTGCCAGCAGCCAAGATCACGGCGGGGGGACCCAAGAGACCCAGTACTTC.

DNA of the CDR3: TGCAGTTCGACTAGACAGGGAGAGACCCAGTACTTC. Protein: CSSTRQGETQYF. The J gene is TRBJ2-5, the V gene TRBV20-1, with a tentative D call TRBD1 (7 bases). This CDR3 has 12 residues. Trimming pared 8 bases from V and 4 bases from J, leaving 14 bases between. Germline loops: CDR1 DFQATT, CDR2 SNEGSKA (reference sequence).

The chain couples TRBV7-8 to TRBJ2-1; D gene ambiguous. This CDR3 spans 14 amino acids. The ends were cut back, 2 bases at V and 9 bases at J, with 14 bases in the middle. CDR1 is SGHVS, CDR2 FQNEAQ, per germline. Written as DNA, the CDR3 is TGTGCCAGCAGCTTAAACCCTTCAATGGCTGAGCAGTTCTTC. Translated, it gives CASSLNPSMAEQFF.

In this sample, this clonotype turned up many times. V is TRBV12-3 or TRBV12-4 and J is TRBJ2-7; possible D gene TRBD1, 7 bases. The CDR3 totals 15 residues. V lost 7 bases to trimming and J lost 5 bases, with 21 bases between them. CDR3 DNA sequence: TGTGCCAGCACTCTAGGGGGGCAGGGGGGCCACGAGCAGTACTTC. Translation gives CASTLGGQGGHEQYF.

Details on this clonotype: This may come from a read error, since a much larger clone is one base off. The rearrangement links TRBV28 to TRBJ1-2, with D unresolved. The CDR3 loop spans 14 amino acids. Between the trimmed V and J ends, which lost 6 bases and 1 base, there was a span of 12 bases. CDR1 is MDHEN, CDR2 SYDVKM, per germline. In DNA, the CDR3 is TGTGCCAGCAGGGAGGGAAACGTTAACTATGGCTACACCTTC. It codes for CASREGNVNYGYTF.

This chain uses TRBV3-1 with TRBJ2-7; D possibly corresponds to TRBD1 (6 bases). From germline, CDR1 is LGHDT and CDR2 YNNKEL (reference sequence). This CDR3 comprises 13 residues. Between the trimmed V and J ends, which lost 7 bases and 6 bases, there was a span of 16 bases. DNA for the CDR3: TGTGCCAGCACCACACAGGGAATCGGCGAGCAGTACTTC. It codes for CASTTQGIGEQYF.